Sequencing of this T cell receptor beta chain was carried out in a study of cytomegalovirus exposure and HLA in healthy donors. The V segment lost 5 bases and the J segment 0 bases; nucleotides outside the gene matches: 12. Looked up from germline, CDR1 is SNHLY and CDR2 is FYNNEI. This CDR3 comprises 18 residues. PCR amplification relied on 60 Vbeta primers (plus 13 Jbeta primers). TCRdb's table, derived via immunoSEQ multiplex PCR, lists solely in-frame clones and lacks some. Of roughly 100,000 clones listed, around 60% are singletons. In the case of this clone: Its antigen is still unknown.

Whole-study findings and limits: A later analysis showed HLA-associated TCR beta chains outstripping equally common others in clonal expansion.

This receptor was taken from a woman between 50 and 59 years old in good health and CMV-seronegative. Sequenced sample: PBMCs. The V gene is TRBV2, the J gene TRBJ1-4, with TRBD1 matching 7 bases. The DNA for the CDR3 is TGTGCCAGCAGTTTGGGACAGCAATCCTTTGCAACTAATGAAAAACTGTTTTTT. Its translation is CASSLGQQSFATNEKLFF.